This T cell receptor (beta chain) was sequenced for a study of type 1 and type 2 diabetes patients. About the research overall: From PBMCs, CD4+ and CD8+ T cells were isolated by magnetic microbeads. Sequencing for the whole study yielded over 15 million paired-end reads.

CDR3 length: 15 residues. From germline, CDR1 is SGHTA and CDR2 FQGNSA. V was cut by 2 bases and J by 6 bases, with 13 bases left in between. PCR was run on genomic DNA. A primer set of 30 forward and 13 reverse primers amplified the CDR3. TCRdb analysed the multiplex PCR reads with MiXCR anew, one entry per CDR3 protein. Among about 250,000 distinct CDR3 sequences, more than 45% were seen once, and the ten largest hold roughly 13%. This clonotype was counted between two and nine times. Its cognate antigen is unknown. Study findings and constraints: Age and gender were not matched between study groups. In CD4+ and CD8+ T cells, type 2 diabetes diversity exceeded type 1.

V is TRBV7-2 and J is TRBJ1-4; D is ambiguous. Sequencing used peripheral blood mononuclear cells (PBMCs). The receptor was derived from a man younger than 35 with type 2 diabetes. The CDR3 bases are TGTGCCAGCAGCTTATCGGGCACTGTCTATGAAAAACTGTTTTTT. This encodes CASSLSGTVYEKLFF.